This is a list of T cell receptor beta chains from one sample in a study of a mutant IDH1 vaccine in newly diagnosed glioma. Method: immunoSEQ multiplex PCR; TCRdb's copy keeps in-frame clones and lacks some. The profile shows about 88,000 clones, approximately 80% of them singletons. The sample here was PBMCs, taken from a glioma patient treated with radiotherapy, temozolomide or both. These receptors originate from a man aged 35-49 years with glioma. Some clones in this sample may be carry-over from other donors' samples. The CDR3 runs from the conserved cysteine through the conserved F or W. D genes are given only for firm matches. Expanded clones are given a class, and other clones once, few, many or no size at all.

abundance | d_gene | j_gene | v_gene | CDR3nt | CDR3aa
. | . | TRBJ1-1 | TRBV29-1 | TGCAGCGTCCTCAGGGAGGGCACTGAAGCTTTCTTT | CSVLREGTEAFF
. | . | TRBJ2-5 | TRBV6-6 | TGTGCCAGCAGGGCAACCCTCCAAGAGACCCAGTACTTC | CASRATLQETQYF
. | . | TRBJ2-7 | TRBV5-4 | TGTGCCAGCAGCTTGGCCGTCCCTGGGACCGAGCAGTACTTC | CASSLAVPGTEQYF
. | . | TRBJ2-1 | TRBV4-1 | TGCGCCAGCAGCCACGGGGGGCTAGTGTATGAGCAGTTCTTC | CASSHGGLVYEQFF
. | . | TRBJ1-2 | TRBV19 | TGTGCCAGTAGACAGTACGCCTATGGCTACACCTTC | CASRQYAYGYTF
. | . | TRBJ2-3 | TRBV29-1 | TGCAGCGCAAGGGTAACAGATACGCAGTATTTT | CSARVTDTQYF
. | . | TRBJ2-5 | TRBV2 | TGTGCCAGCAGTCAGGACTATACAGAGACCCAGTACTTC | CASSQDYTETQYF
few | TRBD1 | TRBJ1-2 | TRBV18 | TGTGCCAGCTCACCAGACAGGGGGCCCTATGGCTACACCTTC | CASSPDRGPYGYTF
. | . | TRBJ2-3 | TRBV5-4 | TGTGCCAGCATTATGGACGGGCAAGATACGCAGTATTTT | CASIMDGQDTQYF
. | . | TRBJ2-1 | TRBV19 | TGTGCCAGTAGTAGCAGGGGTGCCTACAATGAGCAGTTCTTC | CASSSRGAYNEQFF
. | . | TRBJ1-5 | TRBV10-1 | TGCGCCAGCCGCAGTGATAGGGACAGCAATCAGCCCCAGCATTTT | CASRSDRDSNQPQHF
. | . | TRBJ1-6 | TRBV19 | TGTGCCAGTAGTTCCCCCGGGACACTTTCACCCCTCCACTTT | CASSSPGTLSPLHF
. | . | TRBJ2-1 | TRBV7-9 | TGTGCCAGCAGCCTCTCTCTCGAAGGGAATGAGCAGTTCTTC | CASSLSLEGNEQFF
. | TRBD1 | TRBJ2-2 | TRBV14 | TGTGCCAGCAGCCAAGCGAGTGGGACAGGGTACACCGGGGAGCTGTTTTTT | CASSQASGTGYTGELFF
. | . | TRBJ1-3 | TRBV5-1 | TGCGCCAGCAGCTTGGAAGGGTACGGAAACACCATATATTTT | CASSLEGYGNTIYF
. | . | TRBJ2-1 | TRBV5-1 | TGCGCCAGCAGCTTGAGCGGCAATGAGCAGTTCTTC | CASSLSGNEQFF
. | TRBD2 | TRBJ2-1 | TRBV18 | TGTGCCAGCTCTCCCGGGACTAGCGGGGATAATGAGCAGTTCTTC | CASSPGTSGDNEQFF
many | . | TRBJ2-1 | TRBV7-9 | TGTGCCAGTGAACGAAACAATGAGCAGTTCTTC | CASERNNEQFF
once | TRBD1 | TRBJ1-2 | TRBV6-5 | TGTGCCAGCAGTCGGGACAGCAACTATGGCTACACCTTC | CASSRDSNYGYTF
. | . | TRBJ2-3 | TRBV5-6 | TGTGCCAGCAGCTTGCGGCGGGGCACAGATACGCAGTATTTT | CASSLRRGTDTQYF
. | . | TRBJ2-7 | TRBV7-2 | TGTGCCAGCAGCTTACCAGGGTCCTACGAGCAGTACTTC | CASSLPGSYEQYF
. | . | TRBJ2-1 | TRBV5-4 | TGTGCCAGCAGCGCGGGGACAGTACAAACCTACAATGAGCAGTTCTTC | CASSAGTVQTYNEQFF
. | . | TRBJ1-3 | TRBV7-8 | TGTGCCAGCAGCCCCTTCACTGGAAACACCATATATTTT | CASSPFTGNTIYF
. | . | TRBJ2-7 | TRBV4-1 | TGCGCCAGCAGCCAAGGGACAGCCTCCTACGAGCAGTACTTC | CASSQGTASYEQYF
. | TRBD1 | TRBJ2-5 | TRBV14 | TGTGCCAGCAGCCGCCGACGAGTGTGGGACAGTAAAGAGACCCAGTACTTC | CASSRRRVWDSKETQYF
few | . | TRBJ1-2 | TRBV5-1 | TGCGCCAGCAGCGATCCAATGGCGTCGTACTATGGCTACACCTTC | CASSDPMASYYGYTF
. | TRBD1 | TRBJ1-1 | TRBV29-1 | TGCAGCGCCGACAGGGGCGAAGCTTTCTTT | CSADRGEAFF